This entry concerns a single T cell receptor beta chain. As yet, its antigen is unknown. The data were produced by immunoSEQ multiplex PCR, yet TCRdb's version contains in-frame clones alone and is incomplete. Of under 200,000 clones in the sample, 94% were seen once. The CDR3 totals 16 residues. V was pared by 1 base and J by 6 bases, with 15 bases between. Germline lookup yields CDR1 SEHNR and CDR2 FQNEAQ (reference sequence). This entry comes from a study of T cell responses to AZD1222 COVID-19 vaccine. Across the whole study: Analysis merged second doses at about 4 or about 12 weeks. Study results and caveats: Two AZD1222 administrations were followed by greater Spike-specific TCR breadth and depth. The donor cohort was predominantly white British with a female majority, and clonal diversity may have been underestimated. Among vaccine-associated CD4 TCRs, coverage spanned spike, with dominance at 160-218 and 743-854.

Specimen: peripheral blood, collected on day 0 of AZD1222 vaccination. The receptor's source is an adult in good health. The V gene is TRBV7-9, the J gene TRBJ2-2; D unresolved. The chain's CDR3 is CASSLVTTRSPGELFF. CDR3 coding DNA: TGTGCCAGCAGCTTAGTAACAACCAGGTCCCCCGGGGAGCTGTTTTTT.